This TCR beta chain was identified in a study of tissue T cells after allogeneic stem cell transplantation (dated 2022 in TCRdb). Study-level background: The study profiled TCR beta repertoires in many tissues obtained from research autopsies of patients with and without GVHD, and also in mouse models of GVHD. The human part of the study was a prospective observational study with no blinding and no randomization. Results and caveats for the whole study, not just this receptor: In both patients and mice, only a limited portion of the TCR repertoire detected in tissues was captured by blood and spleen T cells. Sampling depth was acknowledged as a limitation, and the patient cohort was both small and clinically heterogeneous. Within patients, how anatomically similar tissues were was a major factor shaping TCR repertoire composition, regardless of disease or transplant status. Few T cell clones were found to be shared across patients, but shared repertoire signatures across patients were revealed in a tissue-specific fashion by motif-based clustering. The study did not establish which tissue TCRs were alloreactive or antigen-specific, and some clones may have been host cells that persisted.

V is reduced by 2 bases and J by 7 bases, leaving a spacing of 7 bases between them. Via the germline V gene, CDR1 is NNHDY and CDR2 SYVADS. From cysteine to phenylalanine, the CDR3 is 11 amino acids long. The DNA shown is the part of the CDR3 that was read: 30 bases, in frame from base 1. For this clone: Its antigen specificity is not known. Mouse gene names and germline sequences are used here. The CDR3 end is not reached by the read, which stops 1 residue before it; the germline J gene fills it in.

Library generation was performed with the immunoSEQ multiplex PCR assay. Adaptive Biotechnologies performed TCRbeta CDR3 sequencing at survey depth and reported CDR3 sequences, V/J genes, productive frequency, and template counts. Amplification of TCR beta CDR3 regions was performed from genomic DNA rather than from RNA. The authors' analysis ran thus. Pairwise repertoire overlap between tissues was quantified with Jensen-Shannon divergence, where 1 means complete divergence and 0 identical. Tissues were clustered by single-linkage agglomerative hierarchical clustering of pairwise JSD values and displayed as dendrograms. GLIPH2 was run on all patient samples with simulation_depth 1000, kmer_min_depth 3, cdr3_length_cutoff 8, keeping groups with more than two unique CDR3s. A standardized tissue-overlap score extrapolated Jaccard GLIPH-group overlap across patients to a standard repertoire size of 1000 clones. Associations of diversity with clinical or experimental variables used linear mixed-effect models with tissue fixed effects and individual random effects. TCRdb carries this immuneACCESS record with in-frame sequences only. Its versions omit some clonotypes, under half of them owing to an unresolved V gene in the studies checked, with the rest unexplained. The V and J calls and clone size were taken over from that table, and D and trimming were inferred from the DNA. This sample is represented by about 11,000 clones; approximately 38% of them were singletons. The ten largest clones take up about 1.9% of the sample.

Sample time point, as interpreted from the label and publication: mouse harvest day 7 after allogeneic transplant. Each mouse graft, delivered by tail vein injection, combined 10^6 splenic CD5+ T cells with 10^7 T-cell-depleted bone marrow cells. Mouse GVHD was modeled in a major MHC-mismatch B6 (H2b) into BALB/c (H2d) model, with tissues profiled at day 7 or 14. On day 7 or 14 post-transplant, mouse tissues and retro-orbital blood were harvested with separate sterile tools for each animal, and livers were flushed before harvest. Before genomic DNA isolation with the DNeasy Blood & Tissue Kit, mouse tissues were minced with razor blades in buffered saline.

In this chain, TRBV13-3 is recombined with TRBJ2-7, with the D gene uncertain. Sequenced input: skin. This clonotype was sampled from a female BALB/c mouse given C57BL/6 T cells with graft-versus-host disease after an allogeneic hematopoietic cell transplant. This receptor has the CDR3 CASSEGWEQYF. The DNA read from the CDR3 is TGTGCCAGCAGTGAGGGGTGGGAACAGTAC.